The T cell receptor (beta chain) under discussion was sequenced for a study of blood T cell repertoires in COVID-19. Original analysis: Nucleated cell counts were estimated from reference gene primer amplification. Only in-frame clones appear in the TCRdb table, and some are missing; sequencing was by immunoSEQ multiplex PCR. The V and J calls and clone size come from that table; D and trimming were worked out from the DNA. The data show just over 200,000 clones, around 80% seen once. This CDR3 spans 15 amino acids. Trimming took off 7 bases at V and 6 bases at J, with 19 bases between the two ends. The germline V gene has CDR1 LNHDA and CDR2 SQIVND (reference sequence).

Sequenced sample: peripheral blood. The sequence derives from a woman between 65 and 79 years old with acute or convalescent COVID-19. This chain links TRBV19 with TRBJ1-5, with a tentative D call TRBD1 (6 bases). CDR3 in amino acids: CASTLPGGAGQPQHF. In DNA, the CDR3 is TGTGCCAGTACTCTACCCGGGGGGGCGGGTCAGCCCCAGCATTTT.